These 16 T cell receptor beta chains originate from one sample sequenced in a study of T cell repertoires in aging, cancer and after chemotherapy. Multiplex touch-down PCR with TRB-A/B primers amplified rearranged V-D-J TRB sequences. TCRdb called the multiplex PCR reads again in MiXCR, with one record for every CDR3 protein. This sample has about 13,000 distinct CDR3 sequences, with roughly 26% found just once. TCR beta rearrangements were amplified from peripheral blood genomic DNA. Sequencing input: blood. These receptors all come from a human donor in good health.

In its sample, this clonotype was seen a few times. The genes are TRBV6-5 and TRBJ1-1; perhaps TRBD1 as D (5 bases). The CDR3 extends over 15 amino acids. Germline assignment: CDR1 MNHEY and CDR2 SVGAGI. V was cut by 7 bases and J by 6 bases, with 21 bases left in between. The CDR3 protein is CASISLGVRVAEAFF. The CDR3 DNA reads as TGTGCCAGCATTTCTTTGGGGGTGCGGGTGGCTGAAGCTTTCTTT.

This clonotype showed up just a few times. The gene calls are TRBV11-2 and TRBJ1-1; 10 bases agree with TRBD1. CDR1 and CDR2 from the germline V gene are SGHAT and FQNNGV. The CDR3 contains 17 residues. The V and J ends lost 0 bases and 0 bases, in that order; junction bases with no gene match: 4. The CDR3 coding sequence is TGTGCCAGCAGCTTAGATCGGGACAGGGGAATGAACACTGAAGCTTTCTTT. Amino acid sequence: CASSLDRDRGMNTEAFF.

By proportion, this clonotype is medium-sized (0.01 to 0.1%). The chain couples TRBV7-9 to TRBJ2-7; perhaps TRBD1 as D (5 bases). The germline V gene has CDR1 SEHNR and CDR2 FQNEAQ (reference sequence). This CDR3 is built from 15 residues. V was shortened by 5 bases and J by 2 bases, with 16 bases between the two germline ends. CDR3 region: CASSATGALTYEQYV. CDR3 DNA sequence: TGTGCCAGCAGCGCCACAGGTGCACTAACCTACGAGCAGTACGTC.

By sample fraction, this clonotype is medium-sized (0.01 to 0.1%). This chain uses TRBV7-2 with TRBJ2-7, with 8 bases matching TRBD1. Germline lookup yields CDR1 SGHTA and CDR2 FQGNSA. The CDR3 contains 14 residues. V lost 5 bases, J lost 2 bases, and 5 bases stayed unmatched. The CDR3 nucleotides read TGTGCCAGCAGCCGGGACAGGAATGCCTACGAGCAGTACTTC. Its protein is CASSRDRNAYEQYF.

This clonotype turned up a few times. CDR3 residues: CAIRKTRDSSYEQYF. The CDR3 region has the DNA TGTGCCATCAGGAAGACTAGGGATTCATCCTACGAGCAGTACTTC. This chain joins TRBV10-3 and TRBJ2-7, with D possibly being TRBD2 (6 bases). V was pared by 6 bases and J by 1 base, with 16 bases between. The CDR3 spans 15 residues. Germline-derived CDR1 and CDR2 are ENHRY and SYGVKD.

The chain couples TRBV20-1 to TRBJ2-7, with 10 bases identical to TRBD1. The CDR3 is 15 amino acids. Trimming took 0 bases from V and 6 from J; bases not matched to a gene: 8. The germline V gene encodes CDR1 DFQATT and CDR2 SNEGSKA (reference sequence). The CDR3 protein is CSARDRGTGVSEQYF. The CDR3 DNA is TGCAGTGCTAGAGATAGAGGGACAGGGGTTTCCGAGCAGTACTTC.

About this clonotype: One junction end disagrees with the germline gene, perhaps due to a read error. J is TRBJ1-2 and V is TRBV4-2, with unresolved D. The CDR3 loop spans 13 amino acids. Germline V gene sequence: CDR1 LGHNA, CDR2 YNFKEQ. CDR3 region: CASSQGRGGGYTF. In DNA, the CDR3 is TGCGCCAGCAGCCAAGGGCGGGGAGGCGGCTACACCTTC.

This clonotype qualifies as medium-sized (0.01 to 0.1%). The chain recombines TRBV20-1 with TRBJ1-1, with 8 bases aligning to TRBD1. The J segment lost 5 bases and the V segment lost 6 bases, leaving 8 bases of the junction unmatched. Germline V lookup: CDR1 DFQATT, CDR2 SNEGSKA (reference sequence). This CDR3 region has 13 residues. The CDR3 DNA is TGCAGTGCAAGACAGGGGTTGGTAACTGAAGCTTTCTTT. Residues: CSARQGLVTEAFF.

By share, this clonotype ranks as medium-sized. The chain links TRBV6-5 to TRBJ2-7; the match to TRBD2 covers 11 bases. Germline V gene sequence: CDR1 MNHEY, CDR2 SVGAGI. V trimming: 0 bases; J trimming: 1 base; junction bases outside the gene matches: 2. This CDR3 contains 16 residues. The CDR3 coding sequence is TGTGCCAGCAGTTACTCGGGGACTAGCGGTTCCTACGAGCAGTACTTC. This sequence encodes CASSYSGTSGSYEQYF.

This clonotype is deemed medium-sized. The chain uses TRBV20-1 and TRBJ1-1; D is ambiguous. V lost 0 bases, J lost 8 bases, and 16 bases lay in between. CDR3 length: 14 residues. Germline CDR1 is DFQATT and CDR2 is SNEGSKA (reference sequence). The CDR3 loop reads CSARDRSGWSEAFF. The CDR3 bases are TGCAGTGCTAGAGATCGAAGCGGGTGGAGCGAAGCTTTCTTT.

The chain links TRBV24-1 to TRBJ2-1; no reliable D call. Germline V lookup: CDR1 KGHDR, CDR2 SFDVKD. This CDR3 is 12 amino acids long. The V end lost 0 bases, the J end lost 8 bases, and 4 bases lay between the germline ends. CDR3 DNA: TGTGCCACCAGTGATTTGCAGGATGAGCAGTTCTTC. Translating gives CATSDLQDEQFF.

V usage is TRBV5-1 and J usage is TRBJ2-2, with D tentatively TRBD2 (5 bases). The CDR3 is made up of 14 amino acids. Trimming cost V 6 bases and J 1 base, with 10 bases left between them. Germline values: CDR1 SGHRS, CDR2 YFSETQ. The CDR3 sequence: CASTLRGNTGELFF. CDR3 DNA: TGCGCCAGCACCTTACGGGGGAACACCGGGGAGCTGTTTTTT.

This clonotype was seen only a few times. This chain connects TRBV6-4 to TRBJ2-3; TRBD2 agrees at 7 bases. Germline V gene data show CDR1 as MRHNA and CDR2 as SNTAGT. CDR3 length: 15 amino acids. Losses at the gene ends were 6 bases for V and 6 bases for J; bases not matched to a gene: 12. DNA for the CDR3: TGTGCCAGCAGCACCCGAGGCGGGGGAGGTGATACGCAGTATTTT. This translates into CASSTRGGGGDTQYF.

By proportion, this clonotype is medium-sized. V gene TRBV27 combines with J gene TRBJ1-6, with TRBD1 identical over 7 bases. Germline V gene lookup returns CDR1 MNHEY and CDR2 SMNVEV (reference sequence). With 5 bases clipped from V and 11 bases from J, the junction kept 12 bases outside the gene matches. The CDR3 sequence is 15 residues long. The CDR3 DNA follows: TGTGCCAGCAGTGTCGGGACAGCCCAATGGGCACCCCTCCACTTT. Its protein is CASSVGTAQWAPLHF.

In this sample, this clonotype is medium-sized. The genes are TRBV7-9 and TRBJ2-3, with D uncertain. V was trimmed by 1 base and J by 0 bases, leaving 8 bases between them. The CDR3 is 15 residues long. Germline values: CDR1 SEHNR, CDR2 FQNEAQ (reference sequence). The CDR3 spells CASSLGRTSTDTQYF. The CDR3 nucleotides are TGTGCCAGCAGCTTAGGCAGAACTAGCACAGATACGCAGTATTTT.

This clonotype was observed a handful of times. The chain joins TRBV10-3 to TRBJ2-2, with D possibly TRBD1 on 6 matching bases. V was cut by 5 bases and J by 2 bases, with 12 bases left in between. This CDR3 contains 15 residues. The germline CDR1 and CDR2 sequences are ENHRY and SYGVKD. DNA of the CDR3: TGTGCCATCAGTTACAGGGAAAGCAACACCGGGGAGCTGTTTTTT. Translation gives CAISYRESNTGELFF.